The 23 T cell receptor beta chains given below trace back to one sample, sequenced in a study of T cell repertoires in cytomegalovirus infection. TCRdb reprocessed the reads with MiXCR, giving one entry per CDR3 protein. The table records 450,000 to 550,000 distinct CDR3 sequences, about 15% of them present only once. Sequenced material: CD8+ T cells from PBMCs. The receptors originated from a human donor in good health (CMV status not recorded). Some clones in this sample may be carry-over from other donors' samples.

This clonotype was seen ten or more times. CDR3 nucleotide sequence: TGTGCCAGCAGCTGGGGACTAGCGGGAGGGCCGACCTACAATGAGCAGTTCTTC. Translation gives CASSWGLAGGPTYNEQFF. The chain has TRBV7-8 and TRBJ2-1; 16 bases fit TRBD2. Germline V gives CDR1 SGHVS, CDR2 FQNEAQ. The CDR3 loop spans 18 amino acids. V lost 4 bases, J lost 2 bases, and 5 bases stayed unmatched.

This clonotype occurred many times. The chain joins TRBV6-5 to TRBJ1-2; D may be TRBD1 (6 bases). The CDR3 covers 14 residues. CDR1 MNHEY and CDR2 SVGAGI come from the germline V gene. V was pared by 7 bases and J by 3 bases, with 15 bases between. CDR3 residues: CASTRWGADYGYTF. The CDR3 nucleotides are TGTGCCAGCACCAGGTGGGGGGCTGACTATGGCTACACCTTC.

This chain joins TRBV13 and TRBJ1-6; no definite D call. Looked up from germline, CDR1 is PRHDT and CDR2 is FYEKMQ (reference sequence). Trimming stripped 2 bases from V and 6 bases from J, with 14 bases between. The CDR3 contains 16 residues. CDR3 amino acids: CASSLFAVKSNSPLHF. DNA for the CDR3: TGTGCCAGCAGCTTATTTGCCGTGAAGAGTAATTCACCCCTCCACTTT.

This clonotype was counted at least ten times. CDR3 nucleotides: TGTGCCAGCAGCTCAAAACAGGGGGTCAGCTCCTACGAGCAGTACTTC. This encodes CASSSKQGVSSYEQYF. This chain links TRBV7-6 with TRBJ2-7; 8 bases are a match to TRBD1. The CDR3 loop spans 16 amino acids. V shed 4 bases and J 0 bases; nucleotides not matched to a gene: 8. Germline values: CDR1 SGHVS, CDR2 FNYEAQ.

This clonotype was seen a handful of times. This chain connects TRBV2 to TRBJ2-1; D remains unclear. Trimming stripped 2 bases from V and 4 bases from J, with 6 bases between. The CDR3 is 13 residues long. Germline V gene data show CDR1 as SNHLY and CDR2 as FYNNEI. This CDR3 is CASSELAYNEQFF. Written as DNA, the CDR3 is TGTGCCAGCAGTGAATTGGCATACAATGAGCAGTTCTTC.

This rearrangement joins TRBV4-2 to TRBJ2-5, with TRBD2 identical over 13 bases. V lost 5 bases and J lost 4; bases outside the gene matches: 16. The CDR3 is 19 residues long. Germline V lookup: CDR1 LGHNA, CDR2 YNFKEQ. As DNA, the CDR3 is TGTGCCAGCAGCTCACCGGGACTAGCGGGACTTAACGAGCGAGAGACCCAGTACTTC. It codes for CASSSPGLAGLNERETQYF.

J is TRBJ2-3 and V is TRBV20-1, with TRBD2 matching 7 bases. The CDR3 sequence is 15 residues long. J gave up 6 bases and V 0 bases, and 9 bases lay outside the gene matches. Looked up from germline, CDR1 is DFQATT and CDR2 is SNEGSKA (reference sequence). CDR3 nucleotides: TGCAGTGCTAGAGATCCACGGGAGGCCAGGGATACGCAGTATTTT. Protein: CSARDPREARDTQYF.

This clonotype came up many times. This chain connects TRBV12-3 or TRBV12-4 to TRBJ1-1; tentatively, D is TRBD1 (6 bases). V lost 6 bases, J lost 6 bases, and 17 bases lay in between. The CDR3 has 14 residues. The CDR3 region has the DNA TGTGCCAGCAGGCCTCCGGGACACAGTTCTGAAGCTTTCTTT. Protein: CASRPPGHSSEAFF.

V and J are TRBV4-2 and TRBJ2-1; 11 bases agree with TRBD2. This CDR3 has 16 residues. Germline assignment: CDR1 LGHNA and CDR2 YNFKEQ. Trimming at V came to 0 bases and at J to 5 bases, leaving 3 bases not matched to a gene. The CDR3 DNA reads as TGTGCCAGCAGCCAAGAACTAGCGGGAGAGGACAATGAGCAGTTCTTC. Protein product: CASSQELAGEDNEQFF.

This clonotype appeared many times. CDR3 region: CASSTPRGRGYGYTF. As DNA, the CDR3 is TGTGCCAGCAGTACCCCCCGTGGCAGGGGCTATGGCTACACCTTC. J is TRBJ1-2 and V is TRBV25-1; a possible D gene is TRBD1 (6 bases). Germline V lookup: CDR1 MGHDK, CDR2 SYGVNS. V was trimmed by 5 bases and J by 4 bases, leaving 17 bases between them. The CDR3 length is 15 residues.

The table lists this clonotype with many counts. V and J are TRBV7-6 and TRBJ1-5; D might be TRBD1 (5 bases). The V and J ends lost 5 bases and 3 bases respectively, with 14 bases between them. Germline CDR1 reads SGHVS; CDR2 reads FNYEAQ. The CDR3 is 15 amino acids. The CDR3 is CASSPGTAVNQPQHF. In DNA, the CDR3 is TGTGCCAGCAGCCCAGGGACCGCAGTCAATCAGCCCCAGCATTTT.

In its sample, this clonotype was seen many times. V gene TRBV7-9 combines with J gene TRBJ2-4; no definite D call. Germline CDR1 SEHNR, CDR2 FQNEAQ (reference sequence). V was pared by 4 bases and J by 0 bases, with 16 bases between. The length of the CDR3 is 17 residues. CDR3 amino acids: CASSSPDGPLAKNIQYF. The CDR3 DNA is TGTGCCAGCAGCTCCCCCGACGGGCCGCTAGCCAAAAACATTCAGTACTTC.

In its sample, this clonotype was seen many times. This chain connects TRBV27 to TRBJ2-1; 7 bases map to TRBD1. V gave up 2 bases and J gave up 9 bases; unmatched junction bases: 10. Germline assignment: CDR1 MNHEY and CDR2 SMNVEV (reference sequence). CDR3 size: 15 residues. The CDR3 reads CASSLSPYRGSEQFF. CDR3 nucleotides: TGTGCCAGCAGTTTAAGCCCCTACAGGGGTAGTGAGCAGTTCTTC.

The chain couples TRBV27 to TRBJ2-2, with 8 bases that match TRBD2. The CDR3 is 16 residues long. The J segment lost 5 bases and the V segment lost 3 bases, leaving 8 bases of the junction unmatched. Germline V CDR1 and CDR2: MNHEY, SMNVEV (reference sequence). The CDR3 loop is CASSFGSGMGTGELFF. The CDR3 nucleotides are TGTGCCAGCAGTTTTGGTAGCGGGATGGGTACCGGGGAGCTGTTTTTT.

This clonotype was observed a single time. J is TRBJ2-7 and V is TRBV6-5; D possibly uses TRBD1 or TRBD2 (5 bases each). The CDR3 runs to 14 residues. Per the germline V gene, CDR1 is MNHEY and CDR2 is SVGAGI. The V end lost 6 bases, the J end lost 5 bases, and 17 bases lay between the germline ends. The CDR3: CASSPHQRGHEQYF. In DNA form, the CDR3 reads TGTGCCAGCAGCCCGCACCAGAGGGGCCACGAGCAGTACTTC.

Many counts were recorded for this clonotype. The chain is built from TRBV19 and TRBJ2-1; possible D gene TRBD1, 5 bases. The germline V gene has CDR1 LNHDA and CDR2 SQIVND (reference sequence). The V end was cut by 1 base, the J end by 2 bases, with 9 bases between. This CDR3 has 15 residues. The CDR3 sequence is CASSIGQGTYNEQFF. The CDR3 nucleotides are TGTGCCAGTAGTATAGGCCAGGGAACCTACAATGAGCAGTTCTTC. Combining the CDR3 with reference TRBV19 and TRBJ2-1 gives the whole variable domain DGGITQSPKYLFRKEGQNVTLSCEQNLNHDAMYWYRQDPGQGLRLIYYSQIVNDFQKGDIAEGYSVSREKKESFPLTVTSAQKNPTAFYLCASSIGQGTYNEQFFGPGTRLTVL.

The genes are TRBV6-6 and TRBJ2-2; the D gene is possibly TRBD1 (7 bases). Germline loops: CDR1 MNHNY, CDR2 SVGAGI (reference sequence). This CDR3 spans 16 amino acids. The V end lost 8 bases, the J end lost 5 bases, and 21 bases lay between the germline ends. The CDR3 protein is CASDQLPGGMTGELFF. CDR3 DNA: TGTGCCAGCGACCAGCTTCCAGGGGGGATGACCGGGGAGCTGTTTTTT.

The chain couples TRBV29-1 to TRBJ2-6; 8 bases match TRBD1. The CDR3 sequence is 19 residues long. The germline V gene has CDR1 SQVTM and CDR2 ANQGSEA. The V segment lost 5 bases and the J segment 0 bases; nucleotides outside the gene matches: 15. The CDR3 region is CSVRTPGTGRGSGANVLTF. CDR3 DNA sequence: TGCAGCGTTCGCACCCCAGGGACAGGAAGAGGCTCTGGGGCCAACGTCCTGACTTTC. Using reference TRBV29-1 and TRBJ2-6 for the parts outside the CDR3, the full variable domain is SAVISQKPSRDICQRGTSLTIQCQVDSQVTMMFWYRQQPGQSLTLIATANQGSEATYESGFVIDKFPISRPNLTFSTLTVSNMSPEDSSIYLCSVRTPGTGRGSGANVLTFGAGSRLTVL.

CDR3 nucleotides: TGTGCCACTTACGCCGGGACAGGGATATCACCCCTCCACTTT. Protein: CATYAGTGISPLHF. The chain employs TRBV2 and TRBJ1-6; 9 positions agree with TRBD1. The germline gives CDR1 SNHLY, CDR2 FYNNEI. Unmatched junction bases numbered 11, after V lost 10 bases and J lost 10 bases. The length of the CDR3 is 14 residues.

The chain links TRBV30 to TRBJ2-2; D is ambiguous. V lost 2 bases to trimming and J lost 5 bases, with 3 bases between them. This CDR3 region has 11 residues. Germline CDR1 reads GTSNPN; CDR2 reads SVGIG (reference sequence). CDR3 sequence (DNA): TGTGCCTGGAGTCCAACCGGGGAGCTGTTTTTT. It translates to CAWSPTGELFF.

This clonotype was recorded at least ten times. V gene TRBV10-3 combines with J gene TRBJ2-1, with 7 bases identical to TRBD2. Looked up from germline, CDR1 is ENHRY and CDR2 is SYGVKD. The CDR3 runs 16 residues. V gave up 0 bases and J gave up 2 bases; unmatched junction bases: 4. Here the CDR3 DNA reads TGTGCCATCAGTGAGTCAACGGGAGGACCCTACAATGAGCAGTTCTTC. Amino acid sequence: CAISESTGGPYNEQFF.

This clonotype showed up many times. V is TRBV7-3 and J is TRBJ2-3; 13 bases match TRBD2. Germline CDR1 and CDR2: SGHTA and FQGTGA. The CDR3 loop spans 22 amino acids. After removal of 1 base from V and 3 bases from J, the junction contained 19 bases not matched to a gene. In DNA, the CDR3 is TGTGCCAGCAGCTTAATTGGGGGACTAGCGGGAAATGGCGGGCCGGCGACAGATACGCAGTATTTT. Translating gives CASSLIGGLAGNGGPATDTQYF.

This clonotype has only a few counts. The chain has TRBV30 and TRBJ2-5; perhaps D is TRBD1 or TRBD2 (5 bases each). V lost 0 bases and J 2 bases, leaving 10 bases between the germline ends. This CDR3 is built from 14 residues. Germline V lookup: CDR1 GTSNPN, CDR2 SVGIG (reference sequence). The chain's CDR3 is CAWSVGTAQETQYF. The CDR3 coding sequence is TGTGCCTGGAGTGTGGGGACGGCTCAAGAGACCCAGTACTTC.